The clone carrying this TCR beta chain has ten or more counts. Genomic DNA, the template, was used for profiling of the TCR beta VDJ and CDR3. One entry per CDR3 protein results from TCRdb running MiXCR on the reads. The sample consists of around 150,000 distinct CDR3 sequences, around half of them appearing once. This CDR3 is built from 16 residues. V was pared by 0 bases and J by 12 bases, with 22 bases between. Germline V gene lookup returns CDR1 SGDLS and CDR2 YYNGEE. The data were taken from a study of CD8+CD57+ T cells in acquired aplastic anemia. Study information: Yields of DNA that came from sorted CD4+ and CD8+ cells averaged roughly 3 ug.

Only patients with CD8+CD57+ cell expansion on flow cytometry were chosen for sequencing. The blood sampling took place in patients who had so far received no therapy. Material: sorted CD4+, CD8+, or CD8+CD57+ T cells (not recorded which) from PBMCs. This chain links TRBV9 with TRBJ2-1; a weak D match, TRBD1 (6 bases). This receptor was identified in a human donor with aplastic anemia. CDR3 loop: CASSVEAATGSKGQFF. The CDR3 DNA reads TGTGCCAGCAGCGTAGAGGCGGCGACAGGCTCGAAGGGGCAGTTCTTC.